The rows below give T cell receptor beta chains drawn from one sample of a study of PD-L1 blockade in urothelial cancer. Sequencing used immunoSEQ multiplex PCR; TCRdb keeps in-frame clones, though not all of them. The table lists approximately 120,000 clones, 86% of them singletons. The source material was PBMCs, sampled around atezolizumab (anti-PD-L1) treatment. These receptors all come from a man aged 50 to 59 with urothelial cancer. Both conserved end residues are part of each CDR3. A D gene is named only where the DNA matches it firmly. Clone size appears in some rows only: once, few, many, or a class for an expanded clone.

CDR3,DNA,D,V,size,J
CASSLGGVGYNEQFF,TGTGCCAGCAGCTTGGGCGGGGTGGGCTACAATGAGCAGTTCTTC,-,TRBV13,-,TRBJ2-1
CASSSLGGRAHEQYF,TGCGCCAGCAGCTCTCTGGGCGGGAGGGCCCACGAGCAGTACTTC,TRBD2,TRBV5-1,once,TRBJ2-7
CASSRSGGGTEAFF,TGCGCCAGCAGCCGGTCGGGAGGGGGCACTGAAGCTTTCTTT,-,TRBV5-1,-,TRBJ1-1
CASSGTDQSAQHF,TGTGCCAGTAGTGGGACAGACCAATCAGCCCAGCATTTT,TRBD1,TRBV19,-,TRBJ1-5
CSVEIGTFNTGELFF,TGCAGCGTTGAAATCGGGACTTTCAACACCGGGGAGCTGTTTTTT,-,TRBV29-1,-,TRBJ2-2
CASSDRAPSGANVLTF,TGTGCCAGTAGTGACAGGGCTCCCAGTGGGGCCAACGTCCTGACTTTC,TRBD1,TRBV19,once,TRBJ2-6
CASTLQTPGGTEAFF,TGCGCCAGCACCCTGCAGACCCCCGGGGGCACTGAAGCTTTCTTT,-,TRBV5-1,-,TRBJ1-1
CASSMTSGGDTQYF,TGTGCCAGCAGCATGACTAGCGGGGGAGATACGCAGTATTTT,TRBD2,TRBV7-9,-,TRBJ2-3
CASKTSGPGEEQFF,TGTGCCAGCAAGACTAGCGGACCAGGGGAAGAGCAGTTCTTC,TRBD2,TRBV2,-,TRBJ2-1
CASSPRTGTGSPLHF,TGTGCCAGCAGCCCCAGGACAGGGACGGGGTCACCCCTCCACTTT,TRBD1,TRBV2,-,TRBJ1-6
CASSLNGPGEQFF,TGTGCCAGCAGTTTGAACGGCCCGGGTGAGCAGTTCTTC,-,TRBV28,-,TRBJ2-1
CASSLDRGELNEQFF,TGCGCCAGCAGCTTGGACCGGGGAGAACTCAATGAGCAGTTCTTC,-,TRBV5-1,-,TRBJ2-1
CASSPGSLGGTSTDTQYF,TGCGCCAGCAGCCCGGGGTCCCTGGGGGGGACAAGCACAGATACGCAGTATTTT,-,TRBV5-1,-,TRBJ2-3
CASSLGSMVGDTQYF,TGCGCCAGCAGCTTGGGGAGTATGGTCGGAGATACGCAGTATTTT,-,TRBV5-1,-,TRBJ2-3
CASVFALSYNEQFF,TGTGCCAGCGTGTTTGCGTTGTCCTACAATGAGCAGTTCTTC,-,TRBV28,-,TRBJ2-1
CASSPRREGLGEQYF,TGTGCCAGCTCACCACGACGGGAGGGCCTTGGCGAGCAGTACTTC,TRBD2,TRBV18,-,TRBJ2-7
CASSYGDRVAEAFF,TGTGCCAGCAGTTACGGTGACAGGGTAGCTGAAGCTTTCTTT,TRBD1,TRBV6-6,-,TRBJ1-1
CASSFWSGKNIQYF,TGTGCCAGCAGTTTTTGGTCCGGTAAAAACATTCAGTACTTC,-,TRBV28,many,TRBJ2-4
CASSGRNKNTEAFF,TGTGCCAGCAGTGGAAGAAACAAGAACACTGAAGCTTTCTTT,-,TRBV2,-,TRBJ1-1
CASSLAGGRARNEQFF,TGTGCCAGCAGCCTAGCGGGAGGCCGGGCTCGAAATGAGCAGTTCTTC,TRBD2,TRBV5-4,-,TRBJ2-1
CASSSPGSGNTIYF,TGCGCCAGCAGCTCCCCAGGGTCTGGAAACACCATATATTTT,-,TRBV5-1,-,TRBJ1-3
CASSTRQGWGTDTQYF,TGTGCCAGTAGTACCCGACAGGGATGGGGCACAGATACGCAGTATTTT,TRBD1,TRBV19,-,TRBJ2-3
CASSLGSFKAFF,TGTGCCAGCAGTTTAGGGAGTTTTAAAGCTTTCTTT,-,TRBV28,-,TRBJ1-1
CASSKGQRRSYEQYF,TGTGCCAGCAGTAAAGGACAGCGACGCTCCTACGAGCAGTACTTC,-,TRBV6-5,-,TRBJ2-7
CASNTGTGANIQYF,TGTGCCAGCAACACCGGGACAGGGGCGAACATTCAGTACTTC,TRBD1,TRBV28,-,TRBJ2-4
CASSVRTATNEKLFF,TGTGCCAGTAGTGTTAGGACAGCAACTAATGAAAAACTGTTTTTT,-,TRBV19,few,TRBJ1-4
CASSYSISGATGELFF,TGTGCCAGCAGTTACTCGATCAGCGGGGCCACCGGGGAGCTGTTTTTT,TRBD2,TRBV6-5,few,TRBJ2-2
CASSGTGGSYGYTF,TGTGCCAGCAGTGGGACAGGGGGCAGCTATGGCTACACCTTC,TRBD1,TRBV28,-,TRBJ1-2
CASSPVGRTGLDEQYF,TGTGCCAGCAGCCCAGTTGGGAGGACAGGGCTGGACGAGCAGTACTTC,TRBD1,TRBV9,-,TRBJ2-7
CASLTRRAGANVLTF,TGTGCCAGTCTGACACGACGAGCTGGGGCCAACGTCCTGACTTTC,-,TRBV6-1,-,TRBJ2-6
CASSQVTRVNEKLFF,TGCGCCAGCAGCCAAGTTACCAGGGTTAATGAAAAACTGTTTTTT,-,TRBV4-1,-,TRBJ1-4
CASSYLTGSGEKLFF,TGTGCCAGCAGTTACCTGACAGGGTCGGGTGAAAAACTGTTTTTT,TRBD1,TRBV6-6,-,TRBJ1-4
CASRRPNTEAFF,TGTGCCAGCAGGAGGCCGAACACTGAAGCTTTCTTT,-,TRBV6-1,-,TRBJ1-1
CASSYGELAGYTF,TGCGCCAGCAGCTACGGGGAGCTGGCTGGCTACACCTTC,-,TRBV5-1,-,TRBJ1-2
CASRPRTSGSETQYF,TGTGCCAGCAGACCACGGACTAGCGGGAGTGAGACCCAGTACTTC,TRBD2,TRBV6-5,-,TRBJ2-5
CASSSSVGELFF,TGTGCCAGCAGTTCCAGTGTGGGGGAGCTGTTTTTT,-,TRBV28,-,TRBJ2-2
CASSLLWSGTDTQYF,TGTGCCAGCAGCTTATTGTGGAGCGGGACAGATACGCAGTATTTT,-,TRBV7-8,-,TRBJ2-3
CASSLTYEQYF,TGTGCCAGCAGTTTAACTTACGAGCAGTACTTC,-,TRBV28,-,TRBJ2-7
CASSATGTGGYEQYF,TGTGCCAGCTCAGCAACCGGGACAGGGGGCTACGAGCAGTACTTC,TRBD1,TRBV18,once,TRBJ2-7
CASSIEPNSQYQPQHF,TGTGCCAGTAGTATAGAGCCGAACAGCCAGTATCAGCCCCAGCATTTT,-,TRBV19,few,TRBJ1-5
CASRGQNQETQYF,TGTGCCAGCAGGGGGCAAAACCAAGAGACCCAGTACTTC,-,TRBV6-6,-,TRBJ2-5
CATSRDRGETQYF,TGTGCCACCTCCCGGGACAGGGGTGAGACCCAGTACTTC,TRBD1,TRBV19,-,TRBJ2-5
CASSVTQGNYGYTF,TGTGCCAGCAGCGTGACTCAGGGGAATTATGGCTACACCTTC,-,TRBV9,-,TRBJ1-2
CASSGQGTSEETQYF,TGTGCCAGCTCAGGCCAAGGGACTAGCGAAGAGACCCAGTACTTC,TRBD2,TRBV18,-,TRBJ2-5
CASSELAAGLVTGELFF,TGTGCCAGCAGTGAACTTGCGGCGGGTCTAGTCACCGGGGAGCTGTTTTTT,-,TRBV6-1,once,TRBJ2-2
CASSTGQVSYNEQFF,TGTGCCAGCAGTACCGGACAGGTCTCCTACAATGAGCAGTTCTTC,TRBD1,TRBV2,many,TRBJ2-1